One sample yielded the 18 T cell receptor beta chains listed below, sequenced in a study of response to subunit inactivated influenza vaccine. In TCRdb, the RT-PCR reads were re-called with MiXCR into one record per CDR3 protein. The sample lists about 650,000 distinct CDR3 sequences; approximately 14% were seen once. The specimen was PBMCs from blood, collected around 14 days before vaccination. These receptor sequences come from a man aged 45-60 years who received an inactivated influenza vaccine.

This clonotype was recorded a few times. This chain uses TRBV4-3 with TRBJ2-5; no definite D call. Germline V CDR1 and CDR2: LGHNA, YSLEER. This CDR3 contains 13 residues. V was shortened by 2 bases and J by 3 bases, with 7 bases between the two germline ends. Here the CDR3 reads CASSQSAEETQYF. The DNA for the CDR3 is TGCGCCAGCAGCCAAAGCGCAGAAGAGACCCAGTACTTC.

The rearrangement links TRBV10-3 to TRBJ1-3, with unresolved D. From germline, CDR1 is ENHRY and CDR2 SYGVKD. The CDR3 contains 16 residues. The ends were cut back, 2 bases at V and 0 bases at J, with 11 bases in the middle. The CDR3 coding sequence is TGTGCCATCAGTGAGAGGTCGGGAACCTCTGGAAACACCATATATTTT. Its protein product is CAISERSGTSGNTIYF.

This clonotype was seen ten or more times. J is TRBJ1-1 and V is TRBV20-1; D is perhaps TRBD1 (6 bases). V was cut by 4 bases and J by 7 bases, with 13 bases left in between. Germline CDR1 is DFQATT and CDR2 is SNEGSKA (reference sequence). The CDR3 is 12 amino acids. CDR3 loop: CSATQAGDEAFF. The CDR3 coding sequence is TGCAGTGCTACCCAGGCAGGGGATGAAGCTTTCTTT.

In this sample, this clonotype turned up a few times. The chain employs TRBV15 and TRBJ2-2, with D hard to call. CDR1 and CDR2 from the germline V gene are LNHNV and YYDKDF (reference sequence). V shed 5 bases and J shed 2 bases, with 6 bases lying between them. This CDR3 contains 13 residues. In DNA form, the CDR3 reads TGTGCCACCAGCGGGCGTAACACCGGGGAGCTGTTTTTT. It yields the protein CATSGRNTGELFF.

This clonotype was picked up a small number of times. This sequence joins TRBV6-1 and TRBJ2-3; D is perhaps TRBD2 (6 bases). The CDR3 is made up of 16 amino acids. Germline assignment: CDR1 MNHNS and CDR2 SASEGT. The V end was cut by 6 bases, the J end by 5 bases, with 21 bases between. CDR3 nucleotide sequence: TGTGCCAGCAGCAGCCGGGACTCCTATAGTCTAGATACGCAGTATTTT. It specifies CASSSRDSYSLDTQYF.

The chain couples TRBV3-1 to TRBJ1-6; a weak D match, TRBD1 (5 bases). Germline-derived CDR1 and CDR2 are LGHDT and YNNKEL (reference sequence). There are 12 residues in the CDR3. Trimming stripped 3 bases from V and 9 bases from J, with 6 bases between. The DNA for the CDR3 is TGTGCCAGCAGCCAGGGGGGTTCACCCCTCCACTTT. It specifies CASSQGGSPLHF.

This clonotype appeared a few times. The chain combines TRBV20-1 with TRBJ2-7; 12 nucleotides agree with TRBD2. The CDR3 covers 18 residues. Germline CDR1 reads DFQATT; CDR2 reads SNEGSKA (reference sequence). Trimming removed 6 bases from V and 3 bases from J; junction bases left unmatched: 18. CDR3 residues: CSAPTPLPTSGRIYEQYF. In nucleotides, the CDR3 is TGCAGTGCCCCAACCCCCCTACCGACTAGCGGGAGAATCTACGAGCAGTACTTC.

The chain combines TRBV2 with TRBJ2-5, with a possible D match to TRBD1 (6 bases). Trimming pared 5 bases from V and 5 bases from J, leaving 9 bases between. Looked up from germline, CDR1 is SNHLY and CDR2 is FYNNEI. CDR3 length: 12 amino acids. The CDR3 DNA is TGTGCCAGCAGTCGGACAGACGAGACCCAGTACTTC. Amino acids: CASSRTDETQYF.

This clonotype was counted between two and nine times. The rearrangement links TRBV2 to TRBJ1-2; D uncertain. This CDR3 is 14 amino acids long. In germline, CDR1 is SNHLY, CDR2 FYNNEI. Trimming stripped 5 bases from V and 0 bases from J, with 10 bases between. In DNA form, the CDR3 reads TGTGCCAGCAGTCGGACTTTCGCTAACTATGGCTACACCTTC. Protein product: CASSRTFANYGYTF. The whole variable domain, filled in from reference TRBV2 and TRBJ1-2, reads EPEVTQTPSHQVTQMGQEVILRCVPISNHLYFYWYRQILGQKVEFLVSFYNNEISEKSEIFDDQFSVERPDGSNFTLKIRSTKLEDSAMYFCASSRTFANYGYTFGSGTRLTVV.

This chain connects TRBV7-8 to TRBJ2-7; D unclear. The germline V gene has CDR1 SGHVS and CDR2 FQNEAQ. The V gene lost 5 bases and the J gene lost 2 bases, with 13 bases spanning the gap. This CDR3 comprises 14 residues. CDR3 nucleotide sequence: TGTGCCAGCAGCCCCCCGGGCAGAGCCTACGAGCAGTACTTC. This encodes CASSPPGRAYEQYF.

The chain recombines TRBV11-2 with TRBJ2-5, with 11 positions matching TRBD2. Germline CDR1 is SGHAT and CDR2 is FQNNGV. Germline trimming cut 1 base from V and 3 bases from J; bases unmatched to any gene: 4. The CDR3 is made up of 16 amino acids. For the CDR3, the DNA is TGTGCCAGCAGCTTAGCGAGACTAGCGGGGAAAGAGACCCAGTACTTC. Its translation is CASSLARLAGKETQYF.

The V and J genes are TRBV12-3 or TRBV12-4 and TRBJ2-1; 13 nucleotides line up with TRBD2. The CDR3 runs to 16 residues. The V segment lost 8 bases and the J segment 7 bases; nucleotides outside the gene matches: 11. This CDR3 reads CASQTTGTSGNNEQFF. The DNA of the CDR3 is TGTGCCAGCCAAACGACCGGGACTAGCGGGAATAATGAGCAGTTCTTC.

The table lists this clonotype with a few counts. The gene calls are TRBV6-1 and TRBJ2-2, with D maybe TRBD2 (5 bases). This CDR3 spans 14 amino acids. CDR1 and CDR2 (germline): MNHNS, SASEGT. Trimming left V 4 bases short and J 13 bases short, with 19 bases between. CDR3 loop: CASSAGSRAVGLFF. CDR3 DNA: TGTGCCAGCAGTGCGGGATCTAGGGCGGTAGGGCTGTTTTTT.

This clonotype was counted only a few times. The V and J genes are TRBV5-1 and TRBJ1-2, with 9 positions matching TRBD1. CDR3 length: 14 amino acids. The junction had 7 bases not matched to a gene; V was cut back by 2 bases and J by 8 bases. Germline V gene sequence: CDR1 SGHRS, CDR2 YFSETQ. CDR3 loop: CASSLEQGAMGYTF. The CDR3 coding sequence is TGCGCCAGCAGCTTAGAACAGGGGGCGATGGGCTACACCTTC.

This clonotype was detected only a few times. The CDR3, as DNA: TGTGCCAGCTCACCACCGACAGGGGCGTCCTACGAGCAGTACTTC. Protein product: CASSPPTGASYEQYF. This chain joins TRBV18 and TRBJ2-7; 8 bases line up with TRBD1. V was pared by 0 bases and J by 1 base, with 2 bases of the junction left unmatched. Germline V CDR1 and CDR2: KGHSH, LQKENI. The CDR3 has 15 amino acids.

A few counts support this clonotype. This chain connects TRBV12-3 or TRBV12-4 to TRBJ1-2; no definite D call. This CDR3 has 13 amino acids. Trimming left V 2 bases short and J 8 bases short, with 12 bases between. CDR3 in amino acids: CASSLSLLGGYTF. The CDR3, as DNA: TGTGCCAGCAGTTTAAGCTTGCTAGGAGGCTACACCTTC.

With regard to this clonotype: At one of its ends the junction is not consistent with the germline gene, which may arise from a read error. The genes are TRBV29-1 and TRBJ1-1, with D unresolved. The CDR3 length is 12 residues. CDR1 and CDR2 (germline): SQVTM, ANQGSEA. The CDR3 DNA reads as TGCAGCGTTGAGGAGGGTGGGTCTGAGGCTTTCTTT. Its translation is CSVEEGGSEAFF.

This clonotype was picked up a small number of times. The chain employs TRBV4-1 and TRBJ1-6, with no clear D. Germline assignment: CDR1 MGHRA and CDR2 YSYEKL. V was trimmed by 0 bases and J by 11 bases, leaving 8 bases between them. This CDR3 is 13 amino acids long. The CDR3, as DNA: TGCGCCAGCAGCCAAGAAGAAAGAACACCCCTCCACTTT. It specifies CASSQEERTPLHF.